This section outlines one T cell receptor beta chain sequence together with its context. The antigen remains unidentified. This sample stems from a study of T cells after yellow fever vaccination. TCRdb processed the 5' RACE reads anew with MiXCR; each CDR3 protein has one entry. Here the sample spans 170,000 or so distinct CDR3 sequences, about 6% being singletons. General study results and limits: The booster response re-showed most primary clones: approximately 95% CD4, approximately 86% CD8. Bulk-population clonotypes that are abundant could appear as contaminants in FACS-sorted repertoires.

The CDR3 extends over 12 amino acids. Trimming pared 8 bases from V and 4 bases from J, leaving 9 bases between. Germline V CDR1 and CDR2: SGHTA, FQGNSA. Sequencing used CD4+ T cells sorted from PBMCs, obtained on the day of the first yellow fever vaccination. The chain joins TRBV7-2 to TRBJ1-5, with D perhaps TRBD1 (5 bases). The sequence came from a man aged 18 to 30 who received the YFV17D yellow fever vaccine. In nucleotides, the CDR3 is TGTGCCAGCGGGGACGGAAATCAGCCCCAGCATTTT. Translated, it gives CASGDGNQPQHF.